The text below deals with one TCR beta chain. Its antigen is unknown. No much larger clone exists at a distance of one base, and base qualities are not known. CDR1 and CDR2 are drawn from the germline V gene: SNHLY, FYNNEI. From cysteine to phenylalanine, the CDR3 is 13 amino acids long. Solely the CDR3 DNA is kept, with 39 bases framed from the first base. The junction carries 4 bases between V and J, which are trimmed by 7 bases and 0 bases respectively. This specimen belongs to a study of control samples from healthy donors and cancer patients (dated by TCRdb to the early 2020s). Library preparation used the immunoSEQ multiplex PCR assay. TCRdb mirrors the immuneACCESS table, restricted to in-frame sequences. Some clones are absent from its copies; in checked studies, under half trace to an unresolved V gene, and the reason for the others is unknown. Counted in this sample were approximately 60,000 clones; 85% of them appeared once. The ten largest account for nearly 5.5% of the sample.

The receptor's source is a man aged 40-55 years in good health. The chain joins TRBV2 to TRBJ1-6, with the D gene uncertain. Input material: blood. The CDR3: CASISSYNSPLHF. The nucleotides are TGTGCCAGCATAAGCTCCTATAATTCACCCCTCCACTTT.